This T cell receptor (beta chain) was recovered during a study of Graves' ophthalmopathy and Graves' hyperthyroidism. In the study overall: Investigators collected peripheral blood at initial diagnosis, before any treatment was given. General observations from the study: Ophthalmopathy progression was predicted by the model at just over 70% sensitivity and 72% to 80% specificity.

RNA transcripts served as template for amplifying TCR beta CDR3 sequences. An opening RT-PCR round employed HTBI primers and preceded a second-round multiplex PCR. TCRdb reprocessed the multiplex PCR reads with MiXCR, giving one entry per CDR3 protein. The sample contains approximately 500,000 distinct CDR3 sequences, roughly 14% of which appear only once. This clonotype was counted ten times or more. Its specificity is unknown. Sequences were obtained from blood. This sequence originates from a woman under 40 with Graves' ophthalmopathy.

CDR3 sequence (DNA): TGTGCCAGCAGCTTAGTGTCGGGGAGCGAGTCCTACGAGCAGTACTTC. Its translation: CASSLVSGSESYEQYF. The chain combines TRBV11-2 with TRBJ2-7; possibly TRBD2 for D (5 bases). Trimming cost V 1 base and J 1 base, with 14 bases left between them. CDR1 SGHAT and CDR2 FQNNGV come from the germline V gene. The CDR3 runs to 16 residues.